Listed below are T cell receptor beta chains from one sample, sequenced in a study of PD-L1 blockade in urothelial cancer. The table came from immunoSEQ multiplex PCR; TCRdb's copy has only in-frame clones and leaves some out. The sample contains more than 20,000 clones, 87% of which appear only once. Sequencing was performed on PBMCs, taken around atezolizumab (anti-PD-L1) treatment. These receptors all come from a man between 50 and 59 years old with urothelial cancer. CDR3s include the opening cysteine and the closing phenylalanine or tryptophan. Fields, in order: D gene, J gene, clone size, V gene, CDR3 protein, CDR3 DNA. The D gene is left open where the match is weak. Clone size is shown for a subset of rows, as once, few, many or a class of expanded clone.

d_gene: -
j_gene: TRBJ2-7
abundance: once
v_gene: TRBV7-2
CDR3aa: CASSLEGLETYEQYF
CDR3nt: TGTGCCAGCAGCTTAGAAGGACTGGAGACCTACGAGCAGTACTTC

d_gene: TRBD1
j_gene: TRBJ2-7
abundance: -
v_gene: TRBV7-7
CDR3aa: CASSTGTGYEQYF
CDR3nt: TGTGCTAGCAGCACCGGGACAGGCTACGAGCAGTACTTC

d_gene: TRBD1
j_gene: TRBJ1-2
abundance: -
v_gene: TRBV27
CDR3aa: CASSLQGESRYTF
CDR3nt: TGTGCCAGCAGTTTACAGGGGGAGAGTCGCTACACCTTC

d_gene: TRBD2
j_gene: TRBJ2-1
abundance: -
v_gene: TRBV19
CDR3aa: CASRRSGTSGYNEQFF
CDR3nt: TGTGCCAGTAGGCGTTCCGGGACTAGCGGGTACAATGAGCAGTTCTTC

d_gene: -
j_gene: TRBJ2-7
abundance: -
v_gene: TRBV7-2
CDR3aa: CASSLFHNYEQYF
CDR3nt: TGTGCCAGCAGCTTGTTCCACAACTACGAGCAGTACTTC

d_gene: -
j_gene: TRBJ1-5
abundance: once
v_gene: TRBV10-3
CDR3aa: CAISDTGLPNQPQHF
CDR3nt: TGTGCCATCAGTGATACAGGGCTACCCAATCAGCCCCAGCATTTT

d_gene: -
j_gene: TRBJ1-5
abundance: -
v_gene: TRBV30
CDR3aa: CAWSVRSAKGQPQHF
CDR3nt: TGTGCCTGGAGTGTACGGAGTGCAAAAGGTCAGCCCCAGCATTTT

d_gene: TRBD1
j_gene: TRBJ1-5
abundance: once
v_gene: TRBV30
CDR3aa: CAWSVQGTNQPQHF
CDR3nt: TGTGCCTGGAGTGTACAGGGGACCAATCAGCCCCAGCATTTT

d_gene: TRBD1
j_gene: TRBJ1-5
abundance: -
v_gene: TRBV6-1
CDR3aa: CASIKDRANQPQHF
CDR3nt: TGTGCCAGCATCAAGGACAGGGCCAATCAGCCCCAGCATTTT

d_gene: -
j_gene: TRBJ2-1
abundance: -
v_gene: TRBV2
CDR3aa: CASSESAVSYNEQFF
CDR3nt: TGTGCCAGCAGTGAATCTGCGGTCTCCTACAATGAGCAGTTCTTC

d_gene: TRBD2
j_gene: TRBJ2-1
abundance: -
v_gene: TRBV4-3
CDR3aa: CASSQDVGGAYNEQFF
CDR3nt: TGCGCCAGCAGCCAAGATGTGGGAGGGGCCTACAATGAGCAGTTCTTC

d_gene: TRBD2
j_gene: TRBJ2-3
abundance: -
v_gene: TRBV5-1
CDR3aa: CASSLVASGLDTQYF
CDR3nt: TGCGCCAGCAGCTTGGTGGCTAGCGGTTTAGATACGCAGTATTTT

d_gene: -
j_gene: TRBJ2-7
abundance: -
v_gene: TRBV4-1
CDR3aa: CASSQDDKSEQYF
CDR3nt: TGCGCCAGCAGCCAAGATGACAAGAGCGAGCAGTACTTC

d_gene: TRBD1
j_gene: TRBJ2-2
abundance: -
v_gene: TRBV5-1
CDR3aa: CASQQGGGELFF
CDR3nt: TGCGCCAGCCAACAGGGGGGCGGGGAGCTGTTTTTT

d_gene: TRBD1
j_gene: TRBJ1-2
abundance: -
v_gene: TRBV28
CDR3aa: CASSPGTGEAKVYGYTF
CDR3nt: TGTGCCAGCAGTCCCGGGACAGGGGAGGCGAAGGTCTATGGCTACACCTTC

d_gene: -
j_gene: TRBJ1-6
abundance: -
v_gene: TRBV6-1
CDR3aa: CASSEAGGYSYNSPLHF
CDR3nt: TGTGCCAGCAGTGAAGCGGGCGGGTACTCCTATAATTCACCCCTCCACTTT

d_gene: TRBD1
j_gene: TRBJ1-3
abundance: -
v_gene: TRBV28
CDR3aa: CASSTGQGRNTIYF
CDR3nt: TGTGCCAGCAGCACGGGACAGGGGAGAAACACCATATATTTT

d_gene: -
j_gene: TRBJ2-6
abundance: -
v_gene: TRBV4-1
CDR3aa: CASSQYLQGPSGANVLTF
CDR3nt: TGCGCCAGCAGCCAATATCTTCAGGGTCCCTCTGGGGCCAACGTCCTGACTTTC

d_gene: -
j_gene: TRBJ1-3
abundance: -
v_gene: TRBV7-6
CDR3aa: CASSPQVAYSGNTIYF
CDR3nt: TGTGCCAGCAGTCCCCAGGTGGCATACTCTGGAAACACCATATATTTT

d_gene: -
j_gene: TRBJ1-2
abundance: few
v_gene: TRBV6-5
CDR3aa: CASSPGRHGYTF
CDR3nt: TGTGCCAGCAGCCCAGGGCGTCATGGCTACACCTTC

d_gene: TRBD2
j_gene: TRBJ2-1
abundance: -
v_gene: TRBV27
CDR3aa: CASSSLAGAYNEQFF
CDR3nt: TGTGCCAGCAGTTCCTTAGCGGGAGCCTACAATGAGCAGTTCTTC

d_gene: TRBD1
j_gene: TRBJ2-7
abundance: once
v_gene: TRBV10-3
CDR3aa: CAISESGTGVNNEQYF
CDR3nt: TGTGCCATCAGTGAGTCCGGGACAGGGGTGAACAACGAGCAGTACTTC

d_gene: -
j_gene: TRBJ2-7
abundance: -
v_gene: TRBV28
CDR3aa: CASSVVSAEQYF
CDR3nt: TGTGCCAGCAGTGTCGTGAGCGCCGAGCAGTACTTC

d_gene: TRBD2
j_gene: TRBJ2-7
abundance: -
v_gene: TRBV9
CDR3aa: CASSVQASGATYEQYF
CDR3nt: TGTGCCAGCAGCGTACAGGCTAGCGGAGCTACCTACGAGCAGTACTTC

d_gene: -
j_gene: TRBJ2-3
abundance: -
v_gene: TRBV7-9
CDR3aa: CASSPPGAFANTQYF
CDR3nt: TGTGCCAGCAGCCCTCCGGGTGCGTTCGCAAATACGCAGTATTTT

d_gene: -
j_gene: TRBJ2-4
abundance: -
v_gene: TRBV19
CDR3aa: CASSPTPTLAKNIQYF
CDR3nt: TGTGCCAGTTCTCCGACTCCTACCCTAGCCAAAAACATTCAGTACTTC

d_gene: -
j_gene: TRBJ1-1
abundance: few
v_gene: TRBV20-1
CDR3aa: CSAHGVAEAFF
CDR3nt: TGCAGTGCGCACGGGGTTGCTGAAGCTTTCTTT

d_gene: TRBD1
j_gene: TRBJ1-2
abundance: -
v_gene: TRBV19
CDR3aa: CASSRGTDYGYTF
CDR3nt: TGTGCCAGTAGTAGGGGGACAGACTATGGCTACACCTTC

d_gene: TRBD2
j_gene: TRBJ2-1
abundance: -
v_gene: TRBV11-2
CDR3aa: CASSLQVLAGLGGNEQFF
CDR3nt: TGTGCCAGCAGCTTACAAGTACTAGCGGGACTTGGCGGCAATGAGCAGTTCTTC

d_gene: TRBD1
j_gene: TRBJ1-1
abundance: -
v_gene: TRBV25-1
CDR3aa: CASSAGTGGTEAFF
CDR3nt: TGTGCCAGCAGCGCCGGGACAGGAGGGACTGAAGCTTTCTTT

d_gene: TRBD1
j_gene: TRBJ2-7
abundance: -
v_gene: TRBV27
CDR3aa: CASSLLQPGTGFYEQYF
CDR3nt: TGTGCCAGCAGTTTACTTCAGCCCGGGACAGGTTTCTACGAGCAGTACTTC

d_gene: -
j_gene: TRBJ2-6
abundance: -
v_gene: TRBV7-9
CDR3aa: CASSLAIPGANVLTF
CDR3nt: TGTGCCAGCAGCTTGGCCATCCCTGGGGCCAACGTCCTGACTTTC

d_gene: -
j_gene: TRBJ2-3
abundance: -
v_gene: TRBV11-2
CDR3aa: CASSSGQLSTDTQYF
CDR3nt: TGTGCCAGCAGCTCCGGACAGTTAAGCACAGATACGCAGTATTTT

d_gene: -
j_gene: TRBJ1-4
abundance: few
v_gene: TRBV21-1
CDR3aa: CASSKAGLKGANEKLFF
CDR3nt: TGTGCCAGCAGCAAAGCGGGGTTAAAAGGGGCTAATGAAAAACTGTTTTTT

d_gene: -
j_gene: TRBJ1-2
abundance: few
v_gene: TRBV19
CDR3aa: CASSPRTDSLVTF
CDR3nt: TGTGCCAGTAGTCCTCGGACAGACAGTCTGGTGACCTTC

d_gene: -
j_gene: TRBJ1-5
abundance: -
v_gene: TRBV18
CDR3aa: CASSGTGQLNQPQHF
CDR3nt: TGTGCCAGCTCAGGGACGGGACAATTAAATCAGCCCCAGCATTTT

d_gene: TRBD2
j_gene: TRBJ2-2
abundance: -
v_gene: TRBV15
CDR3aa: CATSRGEGSGVNTGELFF
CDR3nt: TGTGCCACCAGCAGAGGGGAGGGGTCGGGAGTGAACACCGGGGAGCTGTTTTTT

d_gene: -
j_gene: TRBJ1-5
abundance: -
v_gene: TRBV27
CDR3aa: CATTTGGQPQHF
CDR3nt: TGTGCCACCACTACTGGGGGCCAGCCCCAGCATTTT

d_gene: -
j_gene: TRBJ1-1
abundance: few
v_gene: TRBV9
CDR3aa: CASSVRAGLMNTEAFF
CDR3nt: TGTGCCAGCAGCGTAAGGGCAGGGCTCATGAACACTGAAGCTTTCTTT

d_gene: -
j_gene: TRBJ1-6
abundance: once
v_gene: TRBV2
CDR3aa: CASSEEMVSNSPLHF
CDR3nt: TGTGCCAGCAGTGAAGAAATGGTTAGTAATTCACCCCTCCACTTT

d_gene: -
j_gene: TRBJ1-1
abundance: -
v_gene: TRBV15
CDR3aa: CATSRDRRFDTEAFF
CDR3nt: TGTGCCACCAGCAGAGATAGGAGGTTCGACACTGAAGCTTTCTTT